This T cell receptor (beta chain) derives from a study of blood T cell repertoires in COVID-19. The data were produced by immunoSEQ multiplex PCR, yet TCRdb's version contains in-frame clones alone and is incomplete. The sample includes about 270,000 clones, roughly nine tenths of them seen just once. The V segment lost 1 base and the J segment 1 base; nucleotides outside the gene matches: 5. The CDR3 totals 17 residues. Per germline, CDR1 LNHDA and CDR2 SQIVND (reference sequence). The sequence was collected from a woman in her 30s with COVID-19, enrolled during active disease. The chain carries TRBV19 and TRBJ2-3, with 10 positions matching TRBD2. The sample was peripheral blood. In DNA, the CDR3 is TGTGCCAGTAGTATAGTGGGCCTAGCGGGGGGCACAGATACGCAGTATTTT. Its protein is CASSIVGLAGGTDTQYF.